This TCR beta chain was sequenced during a study of glioma-infiltrating T cells. For this clonotype: Its antigen is unidentified. The junction differs from germline at one of its ends, possibly a read error.

Amplification of TCR alpha and beta CDR3 regions from RNA used iRepertoire nested multiplex PCR. For one-step reverse transcription and amplification, about 90-400 ng of tissue mRNA or PBMC total RNA was used. One entry per CDR3 protein, called by TCRdb with MiXCR from the multiplex PCR reads. The sample lists more than 95,000 distinct CDR3 sequences, less than 30% seen once, with 15% in the top ten. Study results and limitations: Non-neoplastic patients had below-expected tissue-blood divergence, while all gliomas exceeded expectation. Only very few CDR3 sequences appeared in both tissue and blood.

The CDR3 is 18 residues long. Looked up from germline, CDR1 is MNHEY and CDR2 is SMNVEV (reference sequence). The receptor comes from a human donor with low-grade glioma or glioblastoma, undergoing nonglioma brain surgery, or in good health (not recorded which). The gene calls are TRBV27 and TRBJ2-7, with D possibly TRBD2 on 6 matching bases. Input material: glioma tissue, nonneoplastic brain tissue, or PBMCs (not recorded which). CDR3 sequence: CAGSPLLRVAASDYELYF. The CDR3 bases are TGTGCCGGCAGTCCACTCCTGCGGGTGGCGGCGTCGGACTACGAGCTGTACTTC.